The clone carrying this TCR beta chain was detected a few times. This specimen comes from a study of blood T cells in healthy people across ages. V was pared by 5 bases and J by 8 bases, with 16 bases of the junction left unmatched. Germline lookup yields CDR1 MNHNS and CDR2 SASEGT. The CDR3 loop spans 18 amino acids. A second roughly 6 to 11 cycle PCR used barcoded and J-beta primers. TCRdb re-called the 5' RACE reads through MiXCR, storing one row per CDR3 protein. The data contain roughly 1,500,000 distinct CDR3 sequences, almost 35% of them singletons. The chain is built from TRBV6-1 and TRBJ2-1, with 12 bases identical to TRBD2. Sequencing input: blood. The clonotype comes from a woman aged 30 to 39 in good health. The CDR3 is CASSQLPGLAGPSDEQFF. The CDR3 DNA reads as TGTGCCAGCAGTCAACTCCCCGGACTAGCGGGGCCCTCGGATGAGCAGTTCTTC.